Shown below are 4 T cell receptor beta chains from a single sample sequenced in a study of graft-versus-host responses after intestinal transplantation. Using immunoSEQ multiplex PCR, the repertoire was profiled, and TCRdb retains in-frame clones only, with some absent. In the table there are around 100,000 clones, roughly nine tenths of which are singletons. Which antigens these TCRs recognize remains unknown. The starting material was unstimulated CD4+ T cells sorted from spleen or lymph node cells, obtained before transplant. The receptor set was obtained from a human donor who was the organ donor for an intestinal transplant.

The chain recombines TRBV29-1 with TRBJ2-6; D is uncertain. V gave up 3 bases and J gave up 2 bases, with 5 bases separating them. The germline V gene encodes CDR1 SQVTM and CDR2 ANQGSEA. This CDR3 region has 13 residues. In DNA form, the CDR3 reads TGCAGCGTTGATGGGGCTGGGGCCAACGTCCTGACTTTC. Amino acids: CSVDGAGANVLTF.

CDR3 residues: CASSTQYLGAGTEAFF. For the CDR3, the DNA is TGTGCCAGCAGCACCCAATACTTGGGGGCTGGGACTGAAGCTTTCTTT. The chain has TRBV7-9 and TRBJ1-1; a possible D gene is TRBD1 (6 bases). The CDR3 has 16 amino acids. Germline values: CDR1 SEHNR, CDR2 FQNEAQ (reference sequence). V lost 5 bases, J lost 5 bases, and 21 bases lay in between.

This rearrangement joins TRBV27 to TRBJ2-2; D might be TRBD1 (6 bases). The germline gives CDR1 MNHEY, CDR2 SMNVEV (reference sequence). V was cut by 4 bases and J by 4 bases, with 10 bases left in between. This CDR3 region has 14 residues. This CDR3 reads CASSYRVLTGELFF. The CDR3 coding sequence is TGTGCCAGCAGTTACAGGGTCCTCACCGGGGAGCTGTTTTTT.

Written as DNA, the CDR3 is TGTGCCAGCATAAGGTGGCAGGCCGGGGAGCTGTTTTTT. This encodes CASIRWQAGELFF. The rearrangement links TRBV6-1 to TRBJ2-2; D gene uncertain. V lost 7 bases and J 6 bases, leaving 12 bases between the germline ends. This CDR3 has 13 amino acids. Germline V gene lookup returns CDR1 MNHNS and CDR2 SASEGT.